Below, 20 T cell receptor beta chains from the same sample are listed, as sequenced in a study of OX40 agonist ivuxolimab in advanced cancers. The assay was immunoSEQ multiplex PCR, and TCRdb's table has in-frame clones only and misses some. The table has some 66,000 clones, about four fifths seen once. The source was CD4+ or CD8+ T cells sorted from blood, collected in a trial of the OX40 agonist ivuxolimab. The receptors were gathered from an adult with an advanced solid tumor such as melanoma, head and neck, liver or kidney cancer.

The chain carries TRBV7-8 and TRBJ1-2; D perhaps matches TRBD1 (5 bases). V lost 3 bases to trimming and J lost 4 bases, with 12 bases between them. CDR1 SGHVS and CDR2 FQNEAQ come from the germline V gene. The CDR3 is 14 amino acids. The CDR3 DNA reads TGTGCCAGCAGCTTGACTAATGGGGCCTATGGCTACACCTTC. Amino acids: CASSLTNGAYGYTF.

V is TRBV19 and J is TRBJ2-4; 7 positions match TRBD1. J was trimmed by 0 bases and V by 0 bases; bases with no gene match: 8. This CDR3 is 18 amino acids long. The V gene's germline CDR1 is LNHDA and CDR2 SQIVND (reference sequence). The CDR3 DNA reads TGTGCCAGTAGTATAGATGGGGGACAGTTACTAGCCAAAAACATTCAGTACTTC. This gives the protein CASSIDGGQLLAKNIQYF.

This clone was seen only a few times. The chain combines TRBV5-1 with TRBJ2-1; 11 bases match TRBD2. This CDR3 spans 18 amino acids. Germline CDR1 and CDR2: SGHRS and YFSETQ. With V trimmed by 4 bases and J by 7 bases, 16 bases remained unmatched. As DNA, the CDR3 is TGCGCCAGCAGCCCCAACCCCATCACTAGCGGGAGTATAAATGAGCAGTTCTTC. The encoded protein is CASSPNPITSGSINEQFF.

V is TRBV25-1 and J is TRBJ2-3, with 8 bases aligning to TRBD2. Trimming took 3 bases from V and 1 from J; bases not matched to a gene: 3. The CDR3 runs to 15 residues. Germline V gives CDR1 MGHDK, CDR2 SYGVNS. This CDR3 is CASSDQTSGTDTQYF. The DNA of the CDR3 is TGTGCCAGCAGTGATCAGACTAGCGGCACAGATACGCAGTATTTT.

The genes are TRBV30 and TRBJ2-7; 9 positions agree with TRBD1. Germline V CDR1 and CDR2: GTSNPN, SVGIG (reference sequence). The CDR3 sequence is 14 residues long. The J segment lost 3 bases and the V segment lost 8 bases, leaving 11 bases of the junction unmatched. In nucleotides, the CDR3 is TGTGCCATGGAGGACAGGGGTAAGGTCTACGAGCAGTACTTC. Protein product: CAMEDRGKVYEQYF.

This CDR3 reads CASSPRDRGAQPQHF. In DNA, the CDR3 is TGTGCCAGCTCACCACGGGACAGGGGGGCACAGCCCCAGCATTTT. The gene calls are TRBV18 and TRBJ1-5; 11 bases are a match to TRBD1. Germline V CDR1 and CDR2: KGHSH, LQKENI. This CDR3 comprises 15 residues. The J segment lost 7 bases and the V segment lost 1 base, leaving 3 bases of the junction unmatched.

The CDR3 DNA sequence: TGTGCCAGCAGCGTAGGGGGGGGTTCCTCCTACGAGCAGTACTTC. Translated, it gives CASSVGGGSSYEQYF. The chain employs TRBV11-2 and TRBJ2-7; TRBD2 might be the D (7 bases). CDR1 and CDR2 from the germline V gene are SGHAT and FQNNGV. The CDR3 is made up of 15 amino acids. V lost 5 bases to trimming and J lost 0 bases, with 14 bases between them.

V gene TRBV30 combines with J gene TRBJ2-5; D is perhaps TRBD1 or TRBD2 (6 bases each). Between the trimmed V and J ends, which lost 3 bases and 5 bases, there was a span of 16 bases. The germline CDR1 and CDR2 sequences are GTSNPN and SVGIG (reference sequence). The CDR3 consists of 14 residues. CDR3 bases: TGTGCCTGGAGGACCTCGGGGGCAAGGGAGACCCAGTACTTC. Its translation is CAWRTSGARETQYF.

This clone was seen only once. V and J are TRBV7-3 and TRBJ2-7; D gene unclear. Per the germline V gene, CDR1 is SGHTA and CDR2 is FQGTGA. CDR3 length: 13 amino acids. V lost 8 bases and J 6 bases, leaving 17 bases between the germline ends. The CDR3 nucleotides are TGTGCCAGCGGTTTACAAGCGACTGGCGAGCAGTACTTC. The encoded protein is CASGLQATGEQYF.

V usage is TRBV9 and J usage is TRBJ2-3; D perhaps matches TRBD2 (7 bases). The CDR3 is made up of 15 amino acids. Per germline, CDR1 SGDLS and CDR2 YYNGEE. Deletions cut 4 bases from V and 0 bases from J, with 12 bases between. The CDR3 here is CASSPGGGSTDTQYF. The CDR3 nucleotides are TGTGCCAGCAGCCCGGGGGGCGGGAGCACAGATACGCAGTATTTT.

The chain has TRBV13 and TRBJ2-7, with 10 bases identical to TRBD1. The germline V gene encodes CDR1 PRHDT and CDR2 FYEKMQ (reference sequence). J was trimmed by 2 bases and V by 5 bases; bases with no gene match: 12. The length of the CDR3 is 17 residues. This chain's CDR3 is CASSPGGWTGGPYEQYF. CDR3 DNA sequence: TGTGCCAGCAGCCCAGGGGGATGGACAGGGGGTCCCTACGAGCAGTACTTC.

V and J are TRBV7-8 and TRBJ2-7; TRBD1 matches 9 bases. The CDR3 extends over 17 amino acids. Germline CDR1 reads SGHVS; CDR2 reads FQNEAQ. With V trimmed by 5 bases and J by 1 base, 12 bases remained unmatched. The CDR3 reads CASSVDVGQGLSYEQYF. Written as DNA, the CDR3 is TGTGCCAGCAGCGTAGACGTCGGACAGGGGCTTTCCTACGAGCAGTACTTC. Supplemented by reference TRBV7-8 and TRBJ2-7, the full variable domain reads GAGVSQSPRYKVAKRGQDVALRCDPISGHVSLFWYQQALGQGPEFLTYFQNEAQLDKSGLPSDRFFAERPEGSVSTLKIQRTQQEDSAVYLCASSVDVGQGLSYEQYFGPGTRLTVT.

The chain employs TRBV30 and TRBJ2-7, with D possibly being TRBD2 (6 bases). The CDR3 contains 14 residues. Germline-derived CDR1 and CDR2 are GTSNPN and SVGIG (reference sequence). V was pared by 1 base and J by 0 bases, with 10 bases between. The CDR3 reads CAWSGTIPSYEQYF. The CDR3 coding sequence is TGTGCCTGGAGTGGGACTATCCCCTCCTACGAGCAGTACTTC.

This clone has just one count. This rearrangement joins TRBV5-1 to TRBJ2-1, with D tentatively TRBD1 (5 bases). This CDR3 has 16 residues. V was pared by 4 bases and J by 0 bases, with 14 bases between. CDR1 SGHRS and CDR2 YFSETQ come from the germline V gene. CDR3 loop: CASSATEISSYNEQFF. The CDR3 nucleotides are TGCGCCAGCAGCGCGACAGAGATTAGCTCCTACAATGAGCAGTTCTTC.

The J gene is TRBJ1-4, the V gene TRBV28; D remains ambiguous. The CDR3 totals 13 residues. The germline V gene has CDR1 MDHEN and CDR2 SYDVKM. With 6 bases removed from V and 7 bases from J, the gap between germline ends came to 12 bases. The CDR3: CASRTPMTEKLFF. The CDR3 nucleotides are TGTGCCAGCAGAACACCAATGACTGAAAAACTGTTTTTT.

In its sample, this clone was seen once. The gene calls are TRBV5-1 and TRBJ2-7; possibly TRBD2 for D (6 bases). The CDR3 spans 15 residues. Germline values: CDR1 SGHRS, CDR2 YFSETQ. V dropped 4 bases and J dropped 2 bases, with 16 bases sitting between them. The CDR3 loop is CASSEDYFAAYEQYF. The DNA of the CDR3 is TGCGCCAGCAGCGAGGACTACTTCGCGGCCTACGAGCAGTACTTC. The complete variable domain, with remaining parts taken from reference TRBV5-1 and TRBJ2-7, reads KAGVTQTPRYLIKTRGQQVTLSCSPISGHRSVSWYQQTPGQGLQFLFEYFSETQRNKGNFPGRFSGRQFSNSRSEMNVSTLELGDSALYLCASSEDYFAAYEQYFGPGTRLTVT.

This clone was seen only once. This chain links TRBV2 with TRBJ2-2, with TRBD2 matching over 11 bases. After removal of 2 bases from V and 7 bases from J, the junction contained 9 bases not matched to a gene. CDR3 length: 17 residues. Germline CDR1 and CDR2: SNHLY and FYNNEI. The CDR3: CASSEISGRALGGELFF. Here the CDR3 DNA reads TGTGCCAGCAGTGAAATTAGCGGGAGGGCCTTGGGCGGGGAGCTGTTTTTT.

J is TRBJ1-6 and V is TRBV5-4; D ambiguous. The CDR3 length is 14 residues. Trimming shortened V by 3 bases and J by 9 bases, and 13 bases separated the two germline ends. The V gene's germline CDR1 is SGHNT and CDR2 YYREEE (reference sequence). CDR3 amino acids: CASSSNVGFSPLHF. The CDR3 region has the DNA TGTGCCAGCAGCTCAAATGTCGGATTTTCACCCCTCCACTTT.

The rearrangement joins TRBV5-4 to TRBJ1-5, with a tentative D call TRBD1 (6 bases). Germline-derived CDR1 and CDR2 are SGHNT and YYREEE (reference sequence). This CDR3 has 15 residues. The V gene lost 4 bases and the J gene lost 4 bases, with 15 bases spanning the gap. CDR3 loop: CASSLNRDPNQPQHF. In nucleotides, the CDR3 is TGTGCCAGCAGCCTTAACAGGGACCCTAATCAGCCCCAGCATTTT.

This chain connects TRBV18 to TRBJ1-1; 8 nucleotides align to TRBD1. The CDR3 totals 12 residues. V gave up 5 bases and J gave up 7 bases; unmatched junction bases: 3. Germline V gene data show CDR1 as KGHSH and CDR2 as LQKENI. CDR3 loop: CASSTGQGEAFF. The DNA for the CDR3 is TGTGCCAGCTCAACCGGACAGGGTGAAGCTTTCTTT. The full variable domain, in which reference TRBV18 and TRBJ1-1 provide the parts outside the CDR3, is NAGVMQNPRHLVRRRGQEARLRCSPMKGHSHVYWYRQLPEEGLKFMVYLQKENIIDESGMPKERFSAEFPKEGPSILRIQQVVRGDSAAYFCASSTGQGEAFFGQGTRLTVV.